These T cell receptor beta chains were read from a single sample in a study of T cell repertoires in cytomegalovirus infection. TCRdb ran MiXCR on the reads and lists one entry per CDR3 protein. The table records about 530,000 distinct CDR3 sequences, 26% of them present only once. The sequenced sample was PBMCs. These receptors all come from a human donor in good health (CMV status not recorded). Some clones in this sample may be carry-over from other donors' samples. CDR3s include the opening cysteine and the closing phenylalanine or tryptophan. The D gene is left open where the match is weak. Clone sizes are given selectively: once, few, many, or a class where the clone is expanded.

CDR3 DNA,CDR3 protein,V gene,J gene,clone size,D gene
TGCAGTGCTAGTGCCAGGGGAGGCTACAATGAGCAGTTCTTC,CSASARGGYNEQFF,TRBV20-1,TRBJ2-1,few,NA
TGTGCCAGCAGCTTACATGGGACTCCCTTGCGGGAGCAGTTCTTC,CASSLHGTPLREQFF,TRBV7-8,TRBJ2-1,many,NA
TGTGCCATCAGAGGAGCAGTCCAGCGGAGCTACGAGCAGTACTTC,CAIRGAVQRSYEQYF,TRBV10-3,TRBJ2-7,NA,NA
TGCAGTGCTAGGATCGGGACAGATTTCTACGAGCAGTACTTC,CSARIGTDFYEQYF,TRBV20-1,TRBJ2-7,NA,TRBD1
TGCGCCAGCAGCTGGGACAGTTTCACAGATACGCAGTATTTT,CASSWDSFTDTQYF,TRBV5-1,TRBJ2-3,few,TRBD1
TGTGCCAGCAGCTTATGGAGCGGGGTGAACACCGGGGAGCTGTTTTTT,CASSLWSGVNTGELFF,TRBV7-8,TRBJ2-2,many,TRBD2
TGCGCCAGCAGCCAAGATGAGGGACAGGGGGCGCATTCACCCCTCCACTTT,CASSQDEGQGAHSPLHF,TRBV4-3,TRBJ1-6,NA,TRBD1
TGTGCCAGCAGTTACAGTGATTCACCCCTCCACTTT,CASSYSDSPLHF,TRBV6-6,TRBJ1-6,few,NA
TGTGCCACCATCCAGGCGGGGGCTCGCAATGAGCAGTTCTTC,CATIQAGARNEQFF,TRBV15,TRBJ2-1,NA,NA
TGTGCCAGCAGTTTTAGGACTAGCGGGAGTTACGAGCAGTACTTC,CASSFRTSGSYEQYF,TRBV5-6,TRBJ2-7,NA,TRBD2
TGTGCCAGCAGCCCGGTAGGATACACTGAAGCTTTCTTT,CASSPVGYTEAFF,TRBV5-6,TRBJ1-1,few,NA
TGTGCCAGCAGCCGAGGGGCTAGCGGGAGGGGTAGCACCGGGGAGCTGTTTTTT,CASSRGASGRGSTGELFF,TRBV7-2,TRBJ2-2,many,TRBD2
TGTGCCAGCAGCTTGACCGCCGAAGCTTTCTTT,CASSLTAEAFF,TRBV7-9,TRBJ1-1,NA,NA
TGCAGTGCTAGCGAAATTCCGGGACGCCCAGTTCGTGAGCAGTTCTTC,CSASEIPGRPVREQFF,TRBV20-1,TRBJ2-1,few,NA
TGTGCCAGCAGCTTTTCTAGGGATCAGCCCCAGCATTTT,CASSFSRDQPQHF,TRBV7-2,TRBJ1-5,many,NA
TGTGCCAGTAGTATTCGCGGGGGCGCGGCTGAAGCTTTCTTT,CASSIRGGAAEAFF,TRBV19,TRBJ1-1,few,NA
TGTGCCATGCAATTTGGGTCCTACGAGCAGTACTTC,CAMQFGSYEQYF,TRBV7-9,TRBJ2-7,NA,NA
TGCGCCAGCAGCCAAGGTAAACTATCTAACTACAATGAGCAGTTCTTC,CASSQGKLSNYNEQFF,TRBV4-3,TRBJ2-1,few,NA
TGCAGTGCCGCGCCCGACCGACTAGGGGCCCAGTACTTC,CSAAPDRLGAQYF,TRBV20-1,TRBJ2-5,once,NA
TGTGCCAGCAGTTCCTCACAGGGTTCCGTGGAGACCCAGTACTTC,CASSSSQGSVETQYF,TRBV6-1,TRBJ2-5,NA,NA
TGTGCCAGCAGCTTGGAATTGCGTTCCATGAACACTGAAGCTTTCTTT,CASSLELRSMNTEAFF,TRBV5-4,TRBJ1-1,NA,NA
TGTGCCAGCACCGACAGGGTTTCACCCCTCCACTTT,CASTDRVSPLHF,TRBV6-2/TRBV6-3,TRBJ1-6,NA,TRBD1
TGTGCCAGCAGCGTCGGGACTAGCGGGTACAATGAGCAGTTCTTC,CASSVGTSGYNEQFF,TRBV7-2,TRBJ2-1,many,TRBD2
TGTGCCAGCAGTCAGGGTTTCGATGAGCAGTTCTTC,CASSQGFDEQFF,TRBV12-3/TRBV12-4,TRBJ2-1,few,NA
TGTGCCAGCAGCTTGGCCGCATCGAGGGAGGGTGGGCAGTACTTC,CASSLAASREGGQYF,TRBV5-4,TRBJ2-7,NA,TRBD2
TGTGCCAGCACCCAGCCTGGCAGGGCCAGGGAGACCCAGTACTTC,CASTQPGRARETQYF,TRBV28,TRBJ2-5,NA,NA
TGTGCCAGCAGCTTAGCCGGACTTCCGCTAGACTACGAGCAGTACTTC,CASSLAGLPLDYEQYF,TRBV7-2,TRBJ2-7,NA,NA
TGTGCCAGCAGTCTAGGGGAGCGGACTGAAGCTTTCTTT,CASSLGERTEAFF,TRBV27,TRBJ1-1,few,NA
TGTGCCAGCAGTTTTCTAGCGGGAGGGGGTGGGCAGTTCTTC,CASSFLAGGGGQFF,TRBV28,TRBJ2-1,NA,TRBD2
TGTGCCAAAAGCGGGAACTACAATGAGCAGTTCTTC,CAKSGNYNEQFF,TRBV12-3/TRBV12-4,TRBJ2-1,NA,TRBD2
TGTGCCAGCAGCTTGAAGTTTGGAGAGAGGAATGAGCAGTTCTTC,CASSLKFGERNEQFF,TRBV7-2,TRBJ2-1,many,NA
TGTGCCAGCAGAGGGGACAGTTATGCCGGGGAGCTGTTTTTT,CASRGDSYAGELFF,TRBV28,TRBJ2-2,few,TRBD1
TGTGCCAGCAGCGACACGGGGGCAGATACGCAGTATTTT,CASSDTGADTQYF,TRBV7-2,TRBJ2-3,NA,NA
TGCAGTGCTAGAGATACAGGGGGGAATCAGCCCCAGCATTTT,CSARDTGGNQPQHF,TRBV20-1,TRBJ1-5,NA,TRBD1
TGTGCCAGCAGCCAAGTTGGTACGGGAGTACGCACAGATACGCAGTATTTT,CASSQVGTGVRTDTQYF,TRBV14,TRBJ2-3,NA,NA
TGCAGCGTTGAATCGGCGGGAGGGTACAATGAGCAGTTCTTC,CSVESAGGYNEQFF,TRBV29-1,TRBJ2-1,many,TRBD2
TGTGCCAGCAGTTTAATCGGTTCCAGGAACACTGAAGCTTTCTTT,CASSLIGSRNTEAFF,TRBV12-3/TRBV12-4,TRBJ1-1,few,NA
TGTGCCAGCAGCCCAGGGACTAGCGGGGGTTACAATGAGCAGTTCTTC,CASSPGTSGGYNEQFF,TRBV5-8,TRBJ2-1,few,TRBD2
TGTGCCAGCAGCTCGATGACTAACGGTGAGCAGTTCTTC,CASSSMTNGEQFF,TRBV7-6,TRBJ2-1,NA,NA
TGTGCCAGCAGTGCCGGGACAGGGATGGGGACCCAGTACTTC,CASSAGTGMGTQYF,TRBV27,TRBJ2-5,NA,TRBD1
TGTGCCAGCAGCCCAGCGGGAGGGCTCACACAAGAGACCCAGTACTTC,CASSPAGGLTQETQYF,TRBV7-8,TRBJ2-5,many,TRBD2
TGCAGTGCAACCCCGGGACTGACGAAACTCTATGAGCAGTTCTTC,CSATPGLTKLYEQFF,TRBV20-1,TRBJ2-1,NA,NA
TGTGCCAGCAGCTCTCAGACAGGCCCTTACGAGCAGTACTTC,CASSSQTGPYEQYF,TRBV7-2,TRBJ2-7,few,NA
TGCAGCGTTGGTTTGGGAGCCTTTGGCACTGAAGCTTTCTTT,CSVGLGAFGTEAFF,TRBV29-1,TRBJ1-1,NA,NA
TGTGCCAGCAAGGGTAGGGCGGGGGACACTGAAGCTTTCTTT,CASKGRAGDTEAFF,TRBV12-3/TRBV12-4,TRBJ1-1,NA,NA
TGTGCCAGCAGTACAACGGGACAGGGAAATAGTCACTATGGCTACACCTTC,CASSTTGQGNSHYGYTF,TRBV6-5,TRBJ1-2,NA,TRBD1
TGTGCCAGCAGCGAAAAGGGACTAGCGGGAAGGGGTGAGCAGTTCTTC,CASSEKGLAGRGEQFF,TRBV11-3,TRBJ2-1,few,TRBD2
TGTGCCAGCAGCTTAGTGGCCAGGGGGGAACAAGAGACCCAGTACTTC,CASSLVARGEQETQYF,TRBV11-2,TRBJ2-5,NA,NA
TGCAGCTTCCAACAGGGGAAGGGGAACACTGAAGCTTTCTTT,CSFQQGKGNTEAFF,TRBV20-1,TRBJ1-1,NA,TRBD1
TGTGCCAGCAGGGGAGGCCTGAGGAGGAGTAATGAGCAGTTCTTC,CASRGGLRRSNEQFF,TRBV6-2/TRBV6-3,TRBJ2-1,few,NA
TGTGCCAGCAGCTTAGTGCAAGCGGGAGGCGGGGAGACCCAGTACTTC,CASSLVQAGGGETQYF,TRBV7-2,TRBJ2-5,few,TRBD2
TGTGCCAGCAGCTTAGTCGTGGAAGGCAATCAGCCCCAGCATTTT,CASSLVVEGNQPQHF,TRBV7-2,TRBJ1-5,NA,NA
TGTGCCAGCAAAGGACATATGAACACTGAAGCTTTCTTT,CASKGHMNTEAFF,TRBV11-1,TRBJ1-1,many,NA